Shown below are 19 T cell receptor beta chains from a single sample sequenced in a study of blood T cell repertoires in COVID-19. Clones were sequenced by immunoSEQ multiplex PCR, and TCRdb holds only the in-frame ones, with some missing. The data contain nearly 250,000 clones, roughly 85% of them singletons. Sequences were obtained from PBMCs or T cells enriched from blood (not recorded which). Receptor source: a woman aged 50 to 60 with acute COVID-19.

A single count supports this clone. The V gene is TRBV7-2, the J gene TRBJ1-1; weak D call: TRBD1 (6 bases). Trimming removed 5 bases at V and 4 bases at J, with 14 bases between. Germline assignment: CDR1 SGHTA and CDR2 FQGNSA. CDR3 length equals 14 residues. CDR3 loop: CASSAQGRGTEAFF. The CDR3 coding sequence is TGTGCCAGCAGCGCACAGGGCAGGGGCACTGAAGCTTTCTTT.

This clone showed up just once. The identical CDR3 is also encoded by other nucleotide sequences in the sample. V usage is TRBV7-9 and J usage is TRBJ2-7; maybe TRBD1 (5 bases). The V and J ends lost 5 bases and 3 bases respectively, with 8 bases between them. The CDR3 consists of 12 residues. Looked up from germline, CDR1 is SEHNR and CDR2 is FQNEAQ (reference sequence). CDR3: CASSPQDYEQYF. The CDR3, as DNA: TGTGCCAGCAGCCCACAGGACTACGAGCAGTACTTC.

V usage is TRBV4-2 and J usage is TRBJ2-7; TRBD2 is a possible D gene (5 bases). Per the germline V gene, CDR1 is LGHNA and CDR2 is YNFKEQ. The V gene lost 0 bases and the J gene lost 1 base, with 13 bases spanning the gap. The CDR3 sequence is 16 residues long. The CDR3 loop is CASSQDKAARSYEQYF. CDR3 DNA sequence: TGTGCCAGCAGCCAAGATAAAGCGGCTAGATCCTACGAGCAGTACTTC.

This chain links TRBV19 with TRBJ1-3; maybe TRBD1 (6 bases). V was shortened by 6 bases and J by 0 bases, with 15 bases between the two germline ends. The CDR3 spans 16 residues. Germline V CDR1 and CDR2: LNHDA, SQIVND (reference sequence). The CDR3 here is CASRAGAIISGNTIYF. The CDR3 DNA reads as TGTGCCAGTAGAGCAGGGGCAATCATCTCTGGAAACACCATATATTTT.

The rearrangement uses TRBV19 and TRBJ1-1, with TRBD1 matching 7 bases. The CDR3 loop spans 14 amino acids. Losses at the gene ends were 3 bases for V and 4 bases for J; bases not matched to a gene: 5. Germline V lookup: CDR1 LNHDA, CDR2 SQIVND (reference sequence). The CDR3 is CASSIPGQLTEAFF. The CDR3 bases are TGTGCCAGTAGTATCCCGGGACAGCTCACTGAAGCTTTCTTT.

This rearrangement joins TRBV5-1 to TRBJ1-3; D may be TRBD1 (6 bases). This CDR3 region has 15 residues. Trimming removed 3 bases at V and 2 bases at J, with 12 bases between. Looked up from germline, CDR1 is SGHRS and CDR2 is YFSETQ. In DNA form, the CDR3 reads TGCGCCAGCAGCTACTCAGGGGAGCCTGGAAACACCATATATTTT. The encoded protein is CASSYSGEPGNTIYF.

The gene calls are TRBV5-1 and TRBJ1-4, with 11 bases identical to TRBD1. V was pared by 4 bases and J by 7 bases, with 6 bases of the junction left unmatched. CDR3 length: 15 residues. Germline CDR1 and CDR2: SGHRS and YFSETQ. The CDR3 loop is CASSKGQGGGEKLFF. In nucleotides, the CDR3 is TGCGCCAGCAGCAAGGGACAGGGGGGCGGTGAAAAACTGTTTTTT.

The rearrangement links TRBV7-9 to TRBJ1-1; D gene uncertain. Between the trimmed V and J ends, which lost 3 bases and 10 bases, there was a span of 9 bases. Germline CDR1 and CDR2: SEHNR and FQNEAQ (reference sequence). The CDR3 is 11 residues long. The CDR3 here is CASSLWERAFF. The CDR3 nucleotides read TGTGCCAGCAGCTTGTGGGAGAGAGCTTTCTTT.

V and J are TRBV7-8 and TRBJ1-2; D not resolved. The CDR3 has 13 residues. Germline V CDR1 and CDR2: SGHVS, FQNEAQ. Trimming pared 5 bases from V and 6 bases from J, leaving 13 bases between. CDR3 sequence (DNA): TGTGCCAGCAGCCGGGATCCGCAGGATGGCTACACCTTC. Residues: CASSRDPQDGYTF. Variable domain in full (rest from reference TRBV7-8 and TRBJ1-2): GAGVSQSPRYKVAKRGQDVALRCDPISGHVSLFWYQQALGQGPEFLTYFQNEAQLDKSGLPSDRFFAERPEGSVSTLKIQRTQQEDSAVYLCASSRDPQDGYTFGSGTRLTVV.

V gene TRBV5-4 combines with J gene TRBJ2-7; 7 bases align to TRBD1. The J segment lost 2 bases and the V segment lost 4 bases, leaving 12 bases of the junction unmatched. From germline, CDR1 is SGHNT and CDR2 YYREEE (reference sequence). The CDR3 extends over 16 amino acids. CDR3 sequence (DNA): TGTGCCAGCAGCGTAGACCCCCCCACAGGGGCCTACGAGCAGTACTTC. Protein product: CASSVDPPTGAYEQYF.

The V gene is TRBV18, the J gene TRBJ1-5; TRBD1 matches 8 bases. Germline V gene sequence: CDR1 KGHSH, CDR2 LQKENI. The CDR3 is 18 amino acids. V was clipped by 2 bases and J by 2 bases; unmatched bases: 11. The CDR3 coding sequence is TGTGCCAGCTCACCAGGTGACAGGGGTCGTTTTGGCAATCAGCCCCAGCATTTT. This gives the protein CASSPGDRGRFGNQPQHF.

The chain joins TRBV3-1 (or the pseudogene TRBV3-2) to TRBJ1-2, with 8 bases matching TRBD1. The CDR3 runs to 17 residues. Germline CDR1 LGHDT, CDR2 YNNKEL (reference sequence). Trimming removed 0 bases from V and 2 bases from J; junction bases left unmatched: 8. The CDR3 DNA sequence: TGTGCCAGCAGCCAAGATCGGTTGGCAGGGGGCAACTATGGCTACACCTTC. Translation: CASSQDRLAGGNYGYTF.

The chain carries TRBV4-3 and TRBJ1-3; D might be TRBD1 (5 bases). V dropped 3 bases and J dropped 4 bases, with 19 bases sitting between them. The CDR3 contains 17 residues. Per the germline V gene, CDR1 is LGHNA and CDR2 is YSLEER. The CDR3 sequence is CASSQNSGTFGGNTIYF. DNA for the CDR3: TGCGCCAGCAGCCAGAACAGCGGGACTTTCGGAGGAAACACCATATATTTT.

The chain uses TRBV7-3 and TRBJ1-2, with a weak D call TRBD1 (6 bases). The CDR3 has 13 residues. Germline V gene data show CDR1 as SGHTA and CDR2 as FQGTGA. Trimming took off 4 bases at V and 8 bases at J, with 14 bases between the two ends. Here the CDR3 DNA reads TGTGCCAGCAGCTCGGACAGCATCGGAGGCTACACCTTC. It is translated as CASSSDSIGGYTF.

V is TRBV29-1 and J is TRBJ2-3, with unresolved D. The germline V gene has CDR1 SQVTM and CDR2 ANQGSEA. There are 13 residues in the CDR3. Trimming took 7 bases from V and 0 from J, leaving 11 bases between them. CDR3: CSAALTSTDTQYF. The CDR3 bases are TGCAGCGCCGCCCTAACTAGCACAGATACGCAGTATTTT.

The chain combines TRBV11-2 with TRBJ1-6; D unresolved. The germline V gene has CDR1 SGHAT and CDR2 FQNNGV. V lost 10 bases to trimming and J lost 0 bases, with 13 bases between them. The CDR3 has 15 amino acids. CDR3 in DNA: TGTGCCACCAAAACCGGGTTCTCCTATAATTCACCCCTCCACTTT. Protein sequence: CATKTGFSYNSPLHF.

This clone was seen just once. The rearrangement links TRBV7-2 to TRBJ1-1, with D perhaps matching TRBD1 (5 bases). V shed 5 bases and J shed 1 base, with 11 bases lying between them. The germline gives CDR1 SGHTA, CDR2 FQGNSA. This CDR3 spans 14 amino acids. The CDR3 sequence: CASSLGLPNTEAFF. The CDR3 DNA follows: TGTGCCAGCAGCCTGGGACTCCCGAACACTGAAGCTTTCTTT.

The chain uses TRBV30 and TRBJ1-2; 7 nucleotides match TRBD1. The CDR3 is 13 amino acids. Per the germline V gene, CDR1 is GTSNPN and CDR2 is SVGIG (reference sequence). Trimming at V came to 5 bases and at J to 3 bases, leaving 6 bases not matched to a gene. The CDR3 DNA reads as TGTGCCTGGGAGGGGGCATTAGACTATGGCTACACCTTC. Translation gives CAWEGALDYGYTF.

V usage is TRBV6-4 and J usage is TRBJ2-7; a possible D gene is TRBD1 (6 bases). Deletions cut 10 bases from V and 3 bases from J, with 25 bases between. The CDR3 covers 16 residues. From germline, CDR1 is MRHNA and CDR2 SNTAGT. The CDR3 DNA reads TGTGCCACCCCATTATTCGGGACAACGACGGTCTACGAGCAGTACTTC. As protein: CATPLFGTTTVYEQYF.